This TCR beta chain was sequenced in a study of blood T cell repertoires in COVID-19 (dated by TCRdb to 2020 to 2022). General notes on the study: The collaborator samples originated in the United States, Italy and Spain and spanned the acute and convalescent phases of COVID-19. Samples came from the ongoing ImmuneRACE study (first 160 participants) plus 1,254 subjects from 6 global collaborators. Subjects who had been exposed to COVID-19, were actively infected with it, or had recovered from it provided the deeply sampled blood TCRbeta repertoires that made up the dataset. The prospective study material was composed of cDNA or gDNA derived from T cells, B-cell-depleted T cells, or PBMCs. Nearly every sample came with metadata listing a de-identified subject ID, COVID-19 status, age in years and sex. The repertoires were released in a freely available public database intended as a resource for research on the immune response to SARS-CoV-2. Where available, HLA class I and class II types were taken from metadata supplied by the sample provider and were not determined by assay-based typing.

Whole blood was collected in K2EDTA tubes by collaborating institutions according to the institutions' own protocols. For TCRbeta analysis, collaborators shipped samples in one of three forms: frozen whole blood, isolated PBMCs, or DNA extracted from either of those sample types. The paper's findings and limits, for the study overall: How much clinical and demographic metadata was included differed by source and by participant, and the metadata was provided uncurated.

TCRbeta CDR3 regions were amplified from genomic DNA using the immunoSEQ Assay, a bias-controlled multiplex PCR. As for how the authors treated the data: Nucleated cell counts per sample were estimated from amplification of reference gene primers within the assay. To quantify the absolute abundance of each unique TCRbeta CDR3 rearrangement, sequence reads were collapsed and filtered. Productive Simpson clonality was computed per sample as the square root of Simpson's diversity index over productive rearrangements. Entries here come from immuneACCESS through TCRdb and include only in-frame sequences with V and J called. Some clones fail to appear in such tables; in the studies checked, an unresolved V gene covers under half of the shortfall, and the cause of the remainder is unknown. Clonal size and the V and J genes are those of that table, whereas D and trimming came from the DNA. In this sample the table shows approximately 210,000 clones, 86% of which occur a single time. The top ten clonotypes cover 0.78% of the sample.

Germline trimming: 6 bases from V, 0 bases from J; junction bases outside gene matches: 10. From the cysteine up to the phenylalanine, the CDR3 has a length of 18 residues. Left in the record is the CDR3 DNA by itself, 54 bases read in frame from the first base. The germline V gene (reference sequence) provides CDR1 LNHDA and CDR2 SQIVND. Concerning this clone: Its antigen has not been determined. No base quality information exists; no much larger clone differs at one position.

This chain is built from TRBV19 and TRBJ2-6; 8 nucleotides in the junction match TRBD1. Sequenced material: peripheral blood. This receptor was identified in a woman between 65 and 79 years old with acute or convalescent COVID-19. The CDR3 here reads CASRGRAGGRSGANVLTF. The sequence in DNA is TGTGCCAGTAGGGGCAGGGCAGGGGGCCGCTCTGGGGCCAACGTCCTGACTTTC.